Each of the 4 T cell receptor beta chains below was sequenced from the same sample in a study of shared clonotypes between healthy human individuals. The assay was immunoSEQ multiplex PCR, and TCRdb's table has in-frame clones only and misses some. The data contain 150,000 to 200,000 clones, 66% of them seen just once; the ten biggest clones take up 8% to 13%. Material for sequencing was memory CD4+ T cells sorted from blood. Subset here: CD45RA-negative fraction. These receptors were obtained from a man in his thirties or forties in good health.

This rearrangement joins TRBV7-9 to TRBJ2-7; 8 bases line up with TRBD2. Trimming cost V 8 bases and J 2 bases; bases outside gene matches: 8. The length of the CDR3 is 14 residues. Germline V lookup: CDR1 SEHNR, CDR2 FQNEAQ (reference sequence). CDR3 loop: CASGKLAATYEQYF. CDR3 bases: TGTGCCAGCGGGAAACTAGCGGCTACCTACGAGCAGTACTTC.

In its sample, this clone was seen a few times. This chain joins TRBV9 and TRBJ2-2, with a possible D match to TRBD1 (6 bases). Germline values: CDR1 SGDLS, CDR2 YYNGEE. The CDR3 loop spans 15 amino acids. Between the trimmed V and J ends, which lost 0 bases and 6 bases, there was a span of 12 bases. The CDR3 here is CASSVASGEAGELFF. The CDR3 coding sequence is TGTGCCAGCAGCGTAGCCTCAGGGGAAGCCGGGGAGCTGTTTTTT.

This clone was detected a few times. The gene calls are TRBV7-2 and TRBJ2-7, with TRBD2 as a possible D gene (6 bases). V was clipped by 5 bases and J by 5 bases, with 13 bases between them. The CDR3 consists of 13 residues. From germline, CDR1 is SGHTA and CDR2 FQGNSA. The CDR3 DNA reads TGTGCCAGCAGCCCCTTCCCGGGGGACGAGCAGTACTTC. This codes for CASSPFPGDEQYF.

This chain links TRBV5-1 with TRBJ1-1; D may be TRBD1 (5 bases). V was cut by 6 bases and J by 0 bases, with 12 bases left in between. Germline V gives CDR1 SGHRS, CDR2 YFSETQ. This CDR3 has 14 residues. DNA of the CDR3: TGCGCCAGCAACGCGGGGCAATTGAACACTGAAGCTTTCTTT. Translation: CASNAGQLNTEAFF.